This T cell receptor beta chain came from a study of blood T cell repertoires in COVID-19. Turning to the study itself: PBMCs, B-cell-depleted T cells, or T cells were the source of the cDNA or gDNA that made up the material.

The V segment lost 3 bases and the J segment 7 bases; nucleotides outside the gene matches: 4. There are 15 residues in the CDR3. Germline values: CDR1 SGHNT, CDR2 YENEEA. In the original processing: Amplification from reference gene primers served as the basis for estimated nucleated cell counts. The assay was immunoSEQ multiplex PCR, and TCRdb's table has in-frame clones only and misses some. D and trimming come from the DNA, and the V and J calls and clone size come from that table. The sample yields fewer than 250,000 clones, around four fifths seen once. The genes are TRBV11-3 and TRBJ1-5; 12 nucleotides align to TRBD1. The sequence was obtained from a man aged 25 to 45 with active or convalescent COVID-19. The source material was peripheral blood. DNA for the CDR3: TGTGCCAGCAGCTTGGGACAGGGGGCAGGGCAGCCCCAGCATTTT. Translating it yields CASSLGQGAGQPQHF.